This T cell receptor (beta chain) was sequenced in a study of blood T cell repertoires in COVID-19 (dated by TCRdb to about 2020). For context, the study as a whole: Samples from collaborators originated in the United States, Italy and Spain and spanned both the acute and convalescent phases of COVID-19. The material from the prospective study consisted of cDNA or gDNA derived from T cells, B-cell-depleted T cells, or PBMCs. Subjects who had been exposed to COVID-19, were actively infected with it, or had recovered from it provided the deeply sampled blood TCRbeta repertoires that made up the dataset. The repertoires were released in a freely available public database intended as a resource for research on the immune response to SARS-CoV-2. Samples were obtained from the ongoing ImmuneRACE study (first 160 participants) and from about 1,300 subjects provided by 6 global collaborators. Sample metadata almost always included a de-identified subject ID, COVID-19 status, age in years and sex. Where HLA class I and class II types were available, the types were taken from metadata supplied by the sample provider, not from assay-based typing. General study outcomes and caveats: The quantity of clinical and demographic metadata differed by source and by participant and was supplied without curation.

Collaborating institutions collected whole blood in K2EDTA tubes following their own protocols. For TCRbeta analysis, collaborator samples were shipped as frozen whole blood, as isolated PBMCs, or as DNA extracted from either sample type. The immunoSEQ Assay, a bias-controlled multiplex PCR, was used to amplify TCRbeta CDR3 regions from genomic DNA. The original pipeline was this. The number of nucleated cells in each sample was estimated from the amplification of reference gene primers within the assay. To quantify the absolute abundance of each unique TCRbeta CDR3 rearrangement, sequence reads were collapsed and filtered. For each sample, productive Simpson clonality was calculated as the square root of Simpson's diversity index across productive rearrangements. As stored in TCRdb, this immuneACCESS dataset retains in-frame rearrangements with V and J assigned. A fraction of the clones does not appear; measured against another copy, unresolved V genes explain less than half of the discrepancy, and the remainder lacks a known reason. Clonal size and the V and J genes are those of that table, whereas D and trimming came from the DNA. The sample has roughly 140,000 clones on record, around 79% of them singletons. Over 8.5% of the sample belongs to the ten largest clones.

On this clone itself: This clone's antigen is unknown. No base quality information exists; no much larger clone differs at one position.

CDR1 and CDR2 are drawn from the germline V gene: SGHVS, FNYEAQ. From V the trimming removes 6 bases and from J it removes 5 bases, while the gene matches leave 12 bases of the junction unaccounted for. The CDR3 goes from the cysteine to the phenylalanine over 15 residues. The entry retains the CDR3 DNA only, 45 bases that are in frame from base 1. The chain links TRBV7-6 with TRBJ1-1; a stretch of 7 junction bases matches TRBD1. What was sequenced was peripheral blood. The TCR originated in a man aged 50 to 59 with active or convalescent COVID-19. For the CDR3, the sequence is CASSPLHRGLTEAFF. In nucleotides, the sequence is TGTGCCAGCAGTCCGTTACACAGGGGATTAACTGAAGCTTTCTTT.